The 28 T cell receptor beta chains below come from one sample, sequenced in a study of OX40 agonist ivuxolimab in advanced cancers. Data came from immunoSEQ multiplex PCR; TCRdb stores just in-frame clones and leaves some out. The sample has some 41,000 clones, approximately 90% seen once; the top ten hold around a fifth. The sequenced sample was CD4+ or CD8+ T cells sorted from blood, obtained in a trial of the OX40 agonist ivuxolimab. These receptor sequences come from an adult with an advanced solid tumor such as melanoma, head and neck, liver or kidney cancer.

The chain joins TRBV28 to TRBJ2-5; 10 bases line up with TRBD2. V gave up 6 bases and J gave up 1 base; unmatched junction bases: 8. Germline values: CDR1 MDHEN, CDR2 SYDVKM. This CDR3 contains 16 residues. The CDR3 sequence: CASSMTSGLFQETQYF. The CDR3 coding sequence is TGTGCCAGCAGCATGACTAGCGGGCTTTTCCAAGAGACCCAGTACTTC.

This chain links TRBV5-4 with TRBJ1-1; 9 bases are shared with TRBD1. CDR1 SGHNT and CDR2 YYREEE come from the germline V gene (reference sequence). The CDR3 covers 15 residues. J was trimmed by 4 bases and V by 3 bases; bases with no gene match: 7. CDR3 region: CASSSYRGLLTEAFF. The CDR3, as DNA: TGTGCCAGCAGCTCTTACAGGGGGCTTCTCACTGAAGCTTTCTTT.

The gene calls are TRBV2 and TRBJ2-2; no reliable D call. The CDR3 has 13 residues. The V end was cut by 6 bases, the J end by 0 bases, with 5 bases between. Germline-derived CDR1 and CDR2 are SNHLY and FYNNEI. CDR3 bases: TGTGCCAGCAGGGATCCGAACACCGGGGAGCTGTTTTTT. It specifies CASRDPNTGELFF.

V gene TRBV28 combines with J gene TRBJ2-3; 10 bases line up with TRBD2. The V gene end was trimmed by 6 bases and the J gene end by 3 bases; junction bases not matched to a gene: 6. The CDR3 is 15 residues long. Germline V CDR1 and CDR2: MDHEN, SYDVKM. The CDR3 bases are TGTGCCAGCAGCACCACTAGCGGGATTACAGATACGCAGTATTTT. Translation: CASSTTSGITDTQYF.

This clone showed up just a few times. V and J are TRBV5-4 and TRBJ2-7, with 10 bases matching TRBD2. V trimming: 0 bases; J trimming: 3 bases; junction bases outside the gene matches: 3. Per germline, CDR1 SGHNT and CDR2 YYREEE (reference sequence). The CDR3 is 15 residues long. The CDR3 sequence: CASSLEAGGYYEQYF. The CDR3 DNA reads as TGTGCCAGCAGCTTGGAAGCGGGAGGGTACTACGAGCAGTACTTC.

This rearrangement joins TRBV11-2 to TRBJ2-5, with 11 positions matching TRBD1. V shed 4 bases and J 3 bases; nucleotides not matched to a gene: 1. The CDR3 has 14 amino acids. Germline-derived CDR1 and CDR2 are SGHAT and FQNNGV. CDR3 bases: TGTGCCAGCAGCTGGACAGGGGGCGAAGAGACCCAGTACTTC. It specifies CASSWTGGEETQYF.

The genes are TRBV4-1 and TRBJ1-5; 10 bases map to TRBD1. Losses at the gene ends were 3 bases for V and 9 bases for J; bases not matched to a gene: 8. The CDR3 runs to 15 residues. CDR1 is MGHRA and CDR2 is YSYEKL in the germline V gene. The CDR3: CASSQDRGAERPQHF. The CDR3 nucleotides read TGCGCCAGCAGCCAGGACAGGGGGGCCGAGAGGCCCCAGCATTTT.

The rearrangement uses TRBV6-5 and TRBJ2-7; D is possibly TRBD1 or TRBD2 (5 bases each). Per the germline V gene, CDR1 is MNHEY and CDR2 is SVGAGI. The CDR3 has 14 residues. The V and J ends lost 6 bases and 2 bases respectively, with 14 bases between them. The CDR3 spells CASSWGGGPYEQYF. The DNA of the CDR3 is TGTGCCAGCAGCTGGGGTGGGGGACCCTACGAGCAGTACTTC.

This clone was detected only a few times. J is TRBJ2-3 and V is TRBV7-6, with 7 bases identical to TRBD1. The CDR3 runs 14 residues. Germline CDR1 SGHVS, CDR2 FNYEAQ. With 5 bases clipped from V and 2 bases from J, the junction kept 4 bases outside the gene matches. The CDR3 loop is CASSEGTATDTQYF. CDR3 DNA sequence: TGTGCCAGCAGCGAAGGGACAGCCACAGATACGCAGTATTTT.

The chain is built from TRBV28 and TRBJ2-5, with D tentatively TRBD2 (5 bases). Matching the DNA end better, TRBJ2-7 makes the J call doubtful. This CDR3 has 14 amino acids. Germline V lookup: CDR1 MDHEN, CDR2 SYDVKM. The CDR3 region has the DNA TGTGCCAGCAGTTTATTAGCCCCCGCGGGCGAGCAGTACTTC. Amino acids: CASSLLAPAGEQYF.

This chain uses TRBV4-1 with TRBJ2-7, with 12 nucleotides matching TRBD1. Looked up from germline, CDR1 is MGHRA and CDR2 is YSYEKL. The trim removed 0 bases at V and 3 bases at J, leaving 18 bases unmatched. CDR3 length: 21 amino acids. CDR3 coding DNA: TGCGCCAGCAGCCAAGAAAGGATCCCGGGACAGGGGGCGTTATTTGGCTACGAGCAGTACTTC. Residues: CASSQERIPGQGALFGYEQYF.

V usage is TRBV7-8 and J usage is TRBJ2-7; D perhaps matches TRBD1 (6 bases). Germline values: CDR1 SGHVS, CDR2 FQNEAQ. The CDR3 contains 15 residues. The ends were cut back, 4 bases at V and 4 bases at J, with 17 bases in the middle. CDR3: CASSSGWTDYYEQYF. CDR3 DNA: TGTGCCAGCAGCTCCGGCTGGACAGACTATTACGAGCAGTACTTC.

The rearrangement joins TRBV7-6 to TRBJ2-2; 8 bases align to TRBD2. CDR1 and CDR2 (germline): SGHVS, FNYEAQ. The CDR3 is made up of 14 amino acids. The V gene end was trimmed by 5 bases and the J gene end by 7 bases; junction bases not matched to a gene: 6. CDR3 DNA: TGTGCCAGCAGCCCCGGACTAGCTATCGGGGAGCTGTTTTTT. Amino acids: CASSPGLAIGELFF.

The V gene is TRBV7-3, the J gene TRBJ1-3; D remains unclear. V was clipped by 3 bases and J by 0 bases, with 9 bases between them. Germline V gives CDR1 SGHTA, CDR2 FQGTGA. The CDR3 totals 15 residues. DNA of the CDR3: TGTGCCAGCAGCTTCGCAGGAAGCTCTGGAAACACCATATATTTT. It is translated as CASSFAGSSGNTIYF.

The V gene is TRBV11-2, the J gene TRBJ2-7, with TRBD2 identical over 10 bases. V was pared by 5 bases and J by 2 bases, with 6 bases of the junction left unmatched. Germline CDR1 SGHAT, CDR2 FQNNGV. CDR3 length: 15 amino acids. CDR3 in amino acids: CASSPLAGVAYEQYF. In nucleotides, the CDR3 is TGTGCCAGCAGCCCCCTAGCGGGAGTTGCCTACGAGCAGTACTTC.

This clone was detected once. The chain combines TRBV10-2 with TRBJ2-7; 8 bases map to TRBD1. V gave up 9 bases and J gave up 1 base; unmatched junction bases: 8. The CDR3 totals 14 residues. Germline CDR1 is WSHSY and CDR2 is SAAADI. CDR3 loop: CASGDRGPSYEQYF. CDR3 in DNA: TGCGCCAGTGGAGACAGGGGTCCATCCTACGAGCAGTACTTC.

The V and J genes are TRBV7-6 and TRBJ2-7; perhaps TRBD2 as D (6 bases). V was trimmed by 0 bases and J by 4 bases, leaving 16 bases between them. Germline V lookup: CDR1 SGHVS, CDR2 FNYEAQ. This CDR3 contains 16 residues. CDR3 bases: TGTGCCAGCAGCTTAGCTATCGGGAGCCCTAGGTACGAGCAGTACTTC. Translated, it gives CASSLAIGSPRYEQYF.

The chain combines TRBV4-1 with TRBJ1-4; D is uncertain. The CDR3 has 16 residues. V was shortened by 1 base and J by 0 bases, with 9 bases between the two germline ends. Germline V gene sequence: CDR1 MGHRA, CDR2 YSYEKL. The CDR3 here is CASSQGGAATNEKLFF. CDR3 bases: TGCGCCAGCAGCCAAGGAGGAGCGGCAACTAATGAAAAACTGTTTTTT.

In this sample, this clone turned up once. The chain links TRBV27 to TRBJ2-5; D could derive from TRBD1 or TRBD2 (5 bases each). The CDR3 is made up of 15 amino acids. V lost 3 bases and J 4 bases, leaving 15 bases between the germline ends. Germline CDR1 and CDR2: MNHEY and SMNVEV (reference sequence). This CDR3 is CASSFRKTGGETQYF. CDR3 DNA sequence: TGTGCCAGCAGTTTTCGGAAGACTGGGGGAGAGACCCAGTACTTC.

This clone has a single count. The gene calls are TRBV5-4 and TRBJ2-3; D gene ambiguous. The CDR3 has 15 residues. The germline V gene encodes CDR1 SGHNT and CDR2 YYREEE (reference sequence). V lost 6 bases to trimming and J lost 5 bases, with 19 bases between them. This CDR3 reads CASTETNRGIDTQYF. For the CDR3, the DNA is TGTGCCAGCACCGAGACAAACCGCGGTATAGATACGCAGTATTTT.

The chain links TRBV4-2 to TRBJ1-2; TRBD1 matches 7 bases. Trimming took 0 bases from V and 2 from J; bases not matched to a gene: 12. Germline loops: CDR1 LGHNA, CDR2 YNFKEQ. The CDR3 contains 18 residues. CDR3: CASSQEQNTPGQNYGYTF. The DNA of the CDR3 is TGTGCCAGCAGCCAAGAGCAAAATACTCCGGGACAGAACTATGGCTACACCTTC.

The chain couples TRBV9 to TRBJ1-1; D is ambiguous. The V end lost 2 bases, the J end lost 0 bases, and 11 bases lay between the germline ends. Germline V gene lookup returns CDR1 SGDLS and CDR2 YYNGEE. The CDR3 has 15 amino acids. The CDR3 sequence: CASSVMEGLNTEAFF. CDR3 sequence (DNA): TGTGCCAGCAGCGTGATGGAGGGCTTGAACACTGAAGCTTTCTTT.

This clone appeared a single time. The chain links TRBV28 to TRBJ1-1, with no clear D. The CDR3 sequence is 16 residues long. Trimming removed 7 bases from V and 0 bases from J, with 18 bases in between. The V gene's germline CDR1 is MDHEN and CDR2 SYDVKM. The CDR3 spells CASNSPGVSMNTEAFF. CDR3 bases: TGTGCCAGCAACTCTCCAGGAGTATCAATGAACACTGAAGCTTTCTTT.

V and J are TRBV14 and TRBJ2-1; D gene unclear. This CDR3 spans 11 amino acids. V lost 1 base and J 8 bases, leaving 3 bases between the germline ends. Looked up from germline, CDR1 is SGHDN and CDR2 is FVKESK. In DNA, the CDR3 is TGTGCCAGCAGCCAAGGGGATGAGCAGTTCTTC. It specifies CASSQGDEQFF.

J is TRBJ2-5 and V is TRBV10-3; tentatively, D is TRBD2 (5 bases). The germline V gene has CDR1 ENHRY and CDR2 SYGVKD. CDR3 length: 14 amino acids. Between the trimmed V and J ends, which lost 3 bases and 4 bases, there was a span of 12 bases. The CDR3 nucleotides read TGTGCCATCAGTGACCCGCAGGCGGGAGAGACCCAGTACTTC. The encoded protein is CAISDPQAGETQYF.

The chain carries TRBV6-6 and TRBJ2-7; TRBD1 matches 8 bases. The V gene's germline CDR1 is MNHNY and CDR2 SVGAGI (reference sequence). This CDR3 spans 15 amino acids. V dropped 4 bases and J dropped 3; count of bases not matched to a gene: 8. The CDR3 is CASSWLGGTGYEQYF. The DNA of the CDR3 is TGTGCCAGCAGTTGGCTTGGAGGGACAGGCTACGAGCAGTACTTC.

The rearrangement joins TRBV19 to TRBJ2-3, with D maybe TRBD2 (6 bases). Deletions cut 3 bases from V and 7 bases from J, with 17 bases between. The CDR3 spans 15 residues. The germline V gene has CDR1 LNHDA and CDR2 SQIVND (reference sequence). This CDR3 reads CASSMMEFGGNTQYF. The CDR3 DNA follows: TGTGCCAGTAGTATGATGGAGTTCGGGGGAAATACGCAGTATTTT.

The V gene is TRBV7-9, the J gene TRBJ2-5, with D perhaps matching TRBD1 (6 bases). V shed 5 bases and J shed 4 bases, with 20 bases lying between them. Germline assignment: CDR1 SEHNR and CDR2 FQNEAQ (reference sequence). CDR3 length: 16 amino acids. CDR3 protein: CASSLGVAQGIETQYF. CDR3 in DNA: TGTGCCAGCAGCCTAGGAGTGGCACAGGGCATAGAGACCCAGTACTTC. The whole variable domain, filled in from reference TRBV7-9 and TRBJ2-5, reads DTGVSQNPRHKITKRGQNVTFRCDPISEHNRLYWYRQTLGQGPEFLTYFQNEAQLEKSRLLSDRFSAERPKGSFSTLEIQRTEQGDSAMYLCASSLGVAQGIETQYFGPGTRLLVL.